These T cell receptor beta chains were read from a single sample in a study of shared clonotypes between healthy human individuals. The assay was immunoSEQ multiplex PCR, and TCRdb's table has in-frame clones only and misses some. This table has around 700,000 clones, approximately 90% appearing once. Sequencing was done on a sample of naive CD8+ T cells sorted from blood. Receptors were obtained from a young man in good health. Both conserved end residues are part of each CDR3. The order of the fields is CDR3 protein, D gene, V gene, J gene. The D gene is left open where the match is weak.

CDR3aa: CASSSGTGSYEQYF; d_gene: TRBD1; v_gene: TRBV19; j_gene: TRBJ2-7
CDR3aa: CASTRTSGRAVDNEQFF; d_gene: TRBD2; v_gene: TRBV7-9; j_gene: TRBJ2-1
CDR3aa: CASSSLTGSSYEQYF; d_gene: .; v_gene: TRBV5-4; j_gene: TRBJ2-7
CDR3aa: CASSPGESDEQYF; d_gene: .; v_gene: TRBV10-1; j_gene: TRBJ2-7
CDR3aa: CASSFRTGGAWGHEKLFF; d_gene: TRBD1; v_gene: TRBV28; j_gene: TRBJ1-4
CDR3aa: CASSLAAGGSYEQYF; d_gene: TRBD2; v_gene: TRBV5-4; j_gene: TRBJ2-7
CDR3aa: CASSVRGGVPPEGTDTQYF; d_gene: .; v_gene: TRBV9; j_gene: TRBJ2-3
CDR3aa: CAISEDRGSNEKLFF; d_gene: .; v_gene: TRBV10-3; j_gene: TRBJ1-4
CDR3aa: CASSGPGQGDVDTEAFF; d_gene: TRBD1; v_gene: TRBV19; j_gene: TRBJ1-1
CDR3aa: CASSVAGVYLDEQFF; d_gene: .; v_gene: TRBV9; j_gene: TRBJ2-1
CDR3aa: CATSRNSNQPQHF; d_gene: .; v_gene: TRBV15; j_gene: TRBJ1-5
CDR3aa: CVRSLPAEASTDTQYF; d_gene: .; v_gene: TRBV7-5; j_gene: TRBJ2-3
CDR3aa: CSVLGGEPPQFF; d_gene: .; v_gene: TRBV29-1; j_gene: TRBJ2-1
CDR3aa: CASSLTSGSERDYEQYF; d_gene: TRBD2; v_gene: TRBV7-2; j_gene: TRBJ2-7
CDR3aa: CASSGVTGELFF; d_gene: .; v_gene: TRBV2; j_gene: TRBJ2-2
CDR3aa: CASSLVVGHEQYF; d_gene: .; v_gene: TRBV11-2; j_gene: TRBJ2-7
CDR3aa: CASSLSPQGADTEAFF; d_gene: TRBD1; v_gene: TRBV7-6; j_gene: TRBJ1-1
CDR3aa: CASSLMTSGPNEQFF; d_gene: TRBD2; v_gene: TRBV7-8; j_gene: TRBJ2-1
CDR3aa: CASSFGGGLYEQYF; d_gene: .; v_gene: TRBV11-2; j_gene: TRBJ2-7
CDR3aa: CASSPHRTEQYF; d_gene: .; v_gene: TRBV6-5; j_gene: TRBJ2-7
CDR3aa: CASSAGTGNWPQHF; d_gene: .; v_gene: TRBV2; j_gene: TRBJ1-5
CDR3aa: CASSVARVGGNTGELFF; d_gene: TRBD1; v_gene: TRBV9; j_gene: TRBJ2-2
CDR3aa: CASSLATSGGPEQFF; d_gene: TRBD2; v_gene: TRBV11-2; j_gene: TRBJ2-1
CDR3aa: CASSLGTGGYSNQPQHF; d_gene: TRBD1; v_gene: TRBV11-2; j_gene: TRBJ1-5
CDR3aa: CASSEEGASEQYF; d_gene: .; v_gene: TRBV9; j_gene: TRBJ2-7
CDR3aa: CASSERLAGGDTQYF; d_gene: TRBD2; v_gene: TRBV10-1; j_gene: TRBJ2-3
CDR3aa: CASSHRLAGTDTQYF; d_gene: TRBD2; v_gene: TRBV4-3; j_gene: TRBJ2-3
CDR3aa: CASSSSGSRHEQYF; d_gene: TRBD2; v_gene: TRBV13; j_gene: TRBJ2-7
CDR3aa: CATRSTRYEQYF; d_gene: .; v_gene: TRBV2; j_gene: TRBJ2-7
CDR3aa: CASSFGQGDYEQYF; d_gene: TRBD1; v_gene: TRBV5-6; j_gene: TRBJ2-7
CDR3aa: CASSVVAGELFF; d_gene: .; v_gene: TRBV9; j_gene: TRBJ2-2
CDR3aa: CASSLAETSIEQYF; d_gene: TRBD2; v_gene: TRBV5-6; j_gene: TRBJ2-7
CDR3aa: CASSFMAGDYEQYF; d_gene: .; v_gene: TRBV5-4; j_gene: TRBJ2-7
CDR3aa: CASSTTSVSYEQYF; d_gene: TRBD2; v_gene: TRBV7-2; j_gene: TRBJ2-7
CDR3aa: CSVEGRGYGYTF; d_gene: .; v_gene: TRBV29-1; j_gene: TRBJ1-2
CDR3aa: CSVEGLAGGGTGELFF; d_gene: TRBD2; v_gene: TRBV29-1; j_gene: TRBJ2-2
CDR3aa: CASTISVGYNYGYTF; d_gene: .; v_gene: TRBV28; j_gene: TRBJ1-2
CDR3aa: CASGQSYNEQFF; d_gene: .; v_gene: TRBV28; j_gene: TRBJ2-1